This TCR beta chain was sequenced for a study of early T cells in non-severe SARS-CoV-2 infection. Study background: Whole-blood bulk RNA, unsorted, was sequenced, and chains were unpaired.

As for this clonotype: Antigen: not known.

Molecules of cDNA were individually given unique molecular identifiers that were attached to them. TCRdb redid the calling of the 5' RACE reads with MiXCR, one entry per CDR3 protein. The table lists over 25,000 distinct CDR3 sequences, around 6% of them singletons, with 5.8% in the top ten. Study-wide results and limits: Lookups in VDJdb leaned toward anti-spike CD8 responses and missed private and CD4 specificities.

Trimming at V came to 7 bases and at J to 4 bases, leaving 11 bases not matched to a gene. The CDR3 runs 15 residues. The germline gives CDR1 MNHEY, CDR2 SMNVEV (reference sequence). The sequenced sample consisted of whole blood. The chain carries TRBV27 and TRBJ2-7; 9 bases agree with TRBD1. This receptor was identified in an adult who was a healthcare worker with PCR-confirmed SARS-CoV-2 infection or an uninfected control (not recorded which). The CDR3 nucleotides are TGTGCCAGCAACCCGGGACAGGGTATTAGTTACGAGCAGTACTTC. It is translated as CASNPGQGISYEQYF.